These T cell receptor beta chains were read from a single sample in a study of somatic mutations in cytotoxic T cells in rheumatoid arthritis. TCRdb's table, derived via immunoSEQ multiplex PCR, lists solely in-frame clones and lacks some. The table shows approximately 15,000 clones, with 65% to 80% occurring only once. Source material: CD8+ T cells sorted from blood. Receptors were obtained from an adult with rheumatoid arthritis. Each CDR3 is given without its conserved first and last residue. The D gene is left open where the match is weak. Some rows have no size entry. The others give once, few or many, or a class for an expanded clone.

CDR3 protein: ASSEAPGQGNTGELF; V gene: TRBV2; clone size: NA; J gene: TRBJ2-2; D gene: TRBD1
CDR3 protein: ASSQGFDLSGNTIY; V gene: TRBV4-1; clone size: NA; J gene: TRBJ1-3; D gene: NA
CDR3 protein: ASSQVSAGYEQY; V gene: TRBV4-1; clone size: once; J gene: NA; D gene: NA
CDR3 protein: ASSPGGYNEQF; V gene: TRBV7-8; clone size: NA; J gene: TRBJ2-1; D gene: NA
CDR3 protein: ASSEQPDRGPYSPLH; V gene: TRBV6-1; clone size: NA; J gene: TRBJ1-6; D gene: TRBD1
CDR3 protein: ASSSTDMNTEAF; V gene: TRBV13; clone size: NA; J gene: TRBJ1-1; D gene: NA
CDR3 protein: ASSLDGAQY; V gene: TRBV7-9; clone size: NA; J gene: TRBJ2-5; D gene: NA
CDR3 protein: ATSRDPQNTEAF; V gene: TRBV15; clone size: NA; J gene: TRBJ1-1; D gene: NA
CDR3 protein: ASSLSRGNEQF; V gene: TRBV27; clone size: NA; J gene: TRBJ2-1; D gene: TRBD1
CDR3 protein: SARADNEQF; V gene: TRBV20-1; clone size: few; J gene: TRBJ2-1; D gene: NA
CDR3 protein: ASSHPTGVGEQF; V gene: TRBV7-9; clone size: few; J gene: TRBJ2-1; D gene: TRBD1
CDR3 protein: ASSSGVPSYEQY; V gene: TRBV5-8; clone size: few; J gene: TRBJ2-7; D gene: NA
CDR3 protein: ASSDSRDRGPPSSYNEQF; V gene: TRBV19; clone size: NA; J gene: TRBJ2-1; D gene: TRBD1
CDR3 protein: ASSIPQGWNTGELF; V gene: TRBV19; clone size: few; J gene: TRBJ2-2; D gene: NA
CDR3 protein: ASSQDLTSGSPYNEQF; V gene: TRBV4-2; clone size: NA; J gene: TRBJ2-1; D gene: TRBD2
CDR3 protein: ASTIDRDSGNTIY; V gene: TRBV6-1; clone size: NA; J gene: TRBJ1-3; D gene: TRBD1
CDR3 protein: ASSSSREATYSPLH; V gene: TRBV7-9; clone size: NA; J gene: TRBJ1-6; D gene: NA
CDR3 protein: ASSYSRGRDYEQY; V gene: TRBV6-6; clone size: NA; J gene: TRBJ2-7; D gene: TRBD2
CDR3 protein: ASSESGAPGNYGYT; V gene: TRBV10-2; clone size: NA; J gene: TRBJ1-2; D gene: NA
CDR3 protein: ASSPDRLRLF; V gene: TRBV7-9; clone size: few; J gene: TRBJ1-4; D gene: NA
CDR3 protein: ASSYLPGLAGVEQF; V gene: TRBV6-5; clone size: NA; J gene: TRBJ2-1; D gene: TRBD2
CDR3 protein: ASSYASSYEQY; V gene: TRBV6-5; clone size: NA; J gene: TRBJ2-7; D gene: NA
CDR3 protein: ASSFGWDRGSYNSPLH; V gene: TRBV7-2; clone size: NA; J gene: TRBJ1-6; D gene: TRBD1
CDR3 protein: ASSEGLGSAGELF; V gene: TRBV6-1; clone size: medium-sized; J gene: TRBJ2-2; D gene: TRBD2
CDR3 protein: ASSQLAGGTEAF; V gene: TRBV4-1; clone size: NA; J gene: TRBJ1-1; D gene: TRBD1
CDR3 protein: ASSTERVPGDEQY; V gene: TRBV19; clone size: NA; J gene: TRBJ2-7; D gene: NA
CDR3 protein: ASSQGLGGRANEQF; V gene: TRBV7-9; clone size: large; J gene: TRBJ2-1; D gene: TRBD2
CDR3 protein: ASSQENWAFGYT; V gene: TRBV14; clone size: NA; J gene: TRBJ1-2; D gene: NA
CDR3 protein: ASSLADGGVYGYT; V gene: TRBV5-4; clone size: once; J gene: TRBJ1-2; D gene: NA
CDR3 protein: ASSQDLGSAYEQY; V gene: TRBV14; clone size: once; J gene: TRBJ2-7; D gene: NA
CDR3 protein: ASSDSTSGRAFGAYEQY; V gene: TRBV6-1; clone size: NA; J gene: TRBJ2-7; D gene: TRBD2
CDR3 protein: ASSPSQGNEQF; V gene: TRBV9; clone size: NA; J gene: TRBJ2-1; D gene: TRBD1
CDR3 protein: ASSRTGVGFDTEAF; V gene: TRBV5-1; clone size: medium-sized; J gene: TRBJ1-1; D gene: TRBD1
CDR3 protein: ASKLYNEQF; V gene: TRBV5-4; clone size: medium-sized; J gene: TRBJ2-1; D gene: NA
CDR3 protein: ASSPRGSSGNTIY; V gene: TRBV7-9; clone size: NA; J gene: TRBJ1-3; D gene: NA
CDR3 protein: AASPGSYGYT; V gene: TRBV6-5; clone size: NA; J gene: TRBJ1-2; D gene: NA
CDR3 protein: ASSLAETQY; V gene: TRBV28; clone size: NA; J gene: TRBJ2-5; D gene: NA
CDR3 protein: ASGTGGGTEAF; V gene: TRBV19; clone size: NA; J gene: TRBJ1-1; D gene: TRBD1
CDR3 protein: ASSLGQVSYEQY; V gene: TRBV7-9; clone size: few; J gene: TRBJ2-7; D gene: NA
CDR3 protein: ATLTAGEQY; V gene: TRBV10-3; clone size: NA; J gene: TRBJ2-7; D gene: NA
CDR3 protein: ASSHGGDGRGGYT; V gene: TRBV7-9; clone size: NA; J gene: TRBJ1-2; D gene: NA
CDR3 protein: AWSVRGSIAGELF; V gene: TRBV30; clone size: NA; J gene: TRBJ2-2; D gene: NA
CDR3 protein: ASSLTHREFSYEQY; V gene: TRBV27; clone size: NA; J gene: TRBJ2-7; D gene: NA
CDR3 protein: ASSLETGSRQPQH; V gene: TRBV7-6; clone size: NA; J gene: TRBJ1-5; D gene: NA
CDR3 protein: ASSVGQGLTGELF; V gene: TRBV9; clone size: NA; J gene: TRBJ2-2; D gene: NA
CDR3 protein: ASKGLAGVIDTGELF; V gene: TRBV5-1; clone size: NA; J gene: TRBJ2-2; D gene: TRBD2
CDR3 protein: ASSYSKREVSYEQY; V gene: TRBV6-7; clone size: NA; J gene: TRBJ2-7; D gene: TRBD2
CDR3 protein: ASSPSGVYNEQF; V gene: TRBV27; clone size: NA; J gene: TRBJ2-1; D gene: TRBD2
CDR3 protein: ASSLGGGPPHLGDT; V gene: TRBV5-1; clone size: NA; J gene: TRBJ1-2; D gene: NA
CDR3 protein: ASSSRSGVYEKLF; V gene: TRBV28; clone size: few; J gene: TRBJ1-4; D gene: NA
CDR3 protein: ASRGMGAEQF; V gene: TRBV6-5; clone size: NA; J gene: TRBJ2-1; D gene: NA
CDR3 protein: ASSENRGEQY; V gene: TRBV13; clone size: NA; J gene: TRBJ2-7; D gene: TRBD1
CDR3 protein: ASSDMGQPQETQY; V gene: TRBV5-1; clone size: NA; J gene: TRBJ2-5; D gene: TRBD1
CDR3 protein: ASSEGTQY; V gene: TRBV19; clone size: NA; J gene: TRBJ2-3; D gene: NA
CDR3 protein: ASSQDPSAYGYT; V gene: TRBV4-1; clone size: NA; J gene: TRBJ1-2; D gene: NA
CDR3 protein: SVDQGSNYGYT; V gene: TRBV29-1; clone size: NA; J gene: TRBJ1-2; D gene: NA
CDR3 protein: ATKQGASYGYT; V gene: TRBV5-8; clone size: NA; J gene: TRBJ1-2; D gene: TRBD1
CDR3 protein: ASSPTSYARGSTDTQY; V gene: TRBV7-2; clone size: NA; J gene: TRBJ2-3; D gene: TRBD2
CDR3 protein: ASRGAGTEAF; V gene: TRBV19; clone size: NA; J gene: TRBJ1-1; D gene: NA
CDR3 protein: ASSLGLTGLGYT; V gene: TRBV7-8; clone size: NA; J gene: TRBJ1-2; D gene: NA